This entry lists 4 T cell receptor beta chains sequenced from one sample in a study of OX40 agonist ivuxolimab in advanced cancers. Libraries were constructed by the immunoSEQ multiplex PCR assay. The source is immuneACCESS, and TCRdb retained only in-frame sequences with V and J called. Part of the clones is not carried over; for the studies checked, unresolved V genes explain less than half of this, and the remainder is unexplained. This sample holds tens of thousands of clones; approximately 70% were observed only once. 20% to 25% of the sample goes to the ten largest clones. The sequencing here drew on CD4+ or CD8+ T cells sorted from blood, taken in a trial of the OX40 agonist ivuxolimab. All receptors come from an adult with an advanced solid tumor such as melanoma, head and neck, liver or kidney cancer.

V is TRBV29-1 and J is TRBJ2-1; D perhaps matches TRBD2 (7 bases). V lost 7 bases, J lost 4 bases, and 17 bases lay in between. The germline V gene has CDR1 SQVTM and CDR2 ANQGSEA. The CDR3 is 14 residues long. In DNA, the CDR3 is TGCAGCGGAGAAGGGGGGGGCCCTTACAATGAGCAGTTCTTC. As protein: CSGEGGGPYNEQFF.

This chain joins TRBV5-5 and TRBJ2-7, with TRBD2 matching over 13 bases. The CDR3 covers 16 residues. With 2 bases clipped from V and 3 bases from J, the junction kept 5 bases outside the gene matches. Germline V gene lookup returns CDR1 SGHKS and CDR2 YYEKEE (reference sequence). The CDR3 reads CASSLGTSGVFYEQYF. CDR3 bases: TGTGCCAGCAGCTTAGGGACTAGCGGGGTCTTCTACGAGCAGTACTTC.

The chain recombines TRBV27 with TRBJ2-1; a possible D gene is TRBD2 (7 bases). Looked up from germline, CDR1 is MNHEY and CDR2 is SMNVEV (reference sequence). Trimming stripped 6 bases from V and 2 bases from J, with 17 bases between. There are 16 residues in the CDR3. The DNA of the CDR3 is TGTGCCAGCAGATTTAGGAGGGGGGGCCCCTACAATGAGCAGTTCTTC. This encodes CASRFRRGGPYNEQFF.

The CDR3 DNA sequence: TGTGCCAGCAGCTTTAGCGGGGGGGCAGGTGAGCAGTTCTTC. It yields the protein CASSFSGGAGEQFF. The genes are TRBV7-3 and TRBJ2-1; 11 positions match TRBD2. The germline V gene encodes CDR1 SGHTA and CDR2 FQGTGA. Trimming cost V 3 bases and J 9 bases; bases outside gene matches: 4. CDR3 length equals 14 residues.